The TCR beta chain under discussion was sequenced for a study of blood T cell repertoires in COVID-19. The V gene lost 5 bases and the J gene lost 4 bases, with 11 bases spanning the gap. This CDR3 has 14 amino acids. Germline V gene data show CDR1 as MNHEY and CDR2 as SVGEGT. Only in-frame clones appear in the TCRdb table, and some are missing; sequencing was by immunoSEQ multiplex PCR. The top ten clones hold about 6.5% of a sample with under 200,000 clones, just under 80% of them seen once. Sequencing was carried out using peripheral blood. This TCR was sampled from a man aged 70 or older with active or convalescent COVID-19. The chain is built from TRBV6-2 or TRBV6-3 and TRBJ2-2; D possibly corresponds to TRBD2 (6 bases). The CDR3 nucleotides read TGTGCCAGCAGTCCCTCGGGGGTCACCGGGGAGCTGTTTTTT. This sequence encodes CASSPSGVTGELFF.